The T cell receptor (beta chain) under discussion was sequenced for a study of blood T cell repertoires in COVID-19. Study context: Sites in the United States, Italy and Spain provided acute and convalescent COVID-19 samples. PBMCs, B-cell-depleted T cells, or T cells were the source of the cDNA or gDNA that made up the material.

The V end was cut by 6 bases, the J end by 0 bases, with 17 bases between. The CDR3 covers 16 residues. The V gene's germline CDR1 is KGHSH and CDR2 LQKENI. Original processing notes: Amplification from reference gene primers served as the basis for estimated nucleated cell counts. Some clones are missing from TCRdb's copy, which holds only in-frame ones; the method was immunoSEQ multiplex PCR. V and J calls and clone size are copied from that table; D and trimming were computed from the DNA. Of 81,000 or so clones listed, around four fifths are singletons. This TCR derives from a woman in her 70s with active or convalescent COVID-19. Sequenced input: peripheral blood. The chain links TRBV18 to TRBJ2-5; tentative D call: TRBD2 (6 bases). The CDR3: CASSRGTRGNQETQYF. The CDR3 bases are TGTGCCAGCTCCCGGGGAACCCGGGGGAACCAAGAGACCCAGTACTTC.